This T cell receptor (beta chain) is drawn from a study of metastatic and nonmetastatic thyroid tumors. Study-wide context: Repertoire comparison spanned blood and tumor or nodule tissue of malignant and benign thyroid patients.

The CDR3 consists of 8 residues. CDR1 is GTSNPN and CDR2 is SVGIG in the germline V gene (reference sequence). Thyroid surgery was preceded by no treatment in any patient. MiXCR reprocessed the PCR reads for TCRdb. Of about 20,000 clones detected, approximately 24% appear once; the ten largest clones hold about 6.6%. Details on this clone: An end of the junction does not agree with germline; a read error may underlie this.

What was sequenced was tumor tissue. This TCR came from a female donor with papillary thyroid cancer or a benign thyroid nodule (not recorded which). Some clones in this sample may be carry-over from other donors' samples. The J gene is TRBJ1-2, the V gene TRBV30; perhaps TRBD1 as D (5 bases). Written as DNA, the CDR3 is TGTGCCTGGAGTGACAGGCTTTTC. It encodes CAWSDRLF.